This T cell receptor (beta chain) was captured by sequencing in a study of spatial heterogeneity in lung cancer. This clonotype appeared many times. Its antigen is still unknown. One entry per CDR3 protein, called by TCRdb with MiXCR from the 5' RACE reads. The sample has 7,000 or so distinct CDR3 sequences, 6.5% to 8.5% seen once. Indicated time point: sample taken at primary tumor resection. The study sequenced unsorted whole RNA from tumor, nontumor lung or frozen PBMC. The CDR3 totals 15 residues. Germline CDR1 and CDR2: MRHNA and SNTAGT. The V segment lost 3 bases and the J segment 1 base; nucleotides outside the gene matches: 3. Overall study results and limits: Tumor TCRs that were ubiquitous and expanded showed up in blood more at resection than follow-up.

The sample consisted of PBMCs, taken at surgery. This rearrangement joins TRBV6-4 to TRBJ2-1; 7 positions match TRBD1. The origin of this receptor is a male donor with early-stage non-small cell lung cancer. The CDR3 DNA reads as TGTGCCAGCAGTGAAGGGACAGCGTCCTACAATGAGCAGTTCTTC. This gives the protein CASSEGTASYNEQFF.